The rows below give T cell receptor beta chains drawn from one sample of a study of post-analysis software for immune sequencing data. TCRdb analysed the PCR reads with MiXCR anew, one entry per CDR3 protein. Of some 890,000 distinct CDR3 sequences in the sample, roughly half were seen once. Sequencing input: blood. The receptors here all came from a girl between 10 and 17 years old with multiple sclerosis. Each CDR3 is given with its conserved first and last residue. The D gene is left open where the match is weak. The listing skips clone size in some rows; elsewhere it reads once, few, many or a size class.

TRBV20-1	.	.	TRBJ1-4	TGCAGTCCTGATTCGCTCGGAGGTGAAAAACTGTTTTTT	CSPDSLGGEKLFF
TRBV3-1	.	.	TRBJ2-4	TGTGCCAGCAGCCAAGATGCCGTCCGAAGGACCAAAAACATTCAGTACTTC	CASSQDAVRRTKNIQYF
TRBV9	.	.	TRBJ2-6	TGTGCCAGCAGCGTTGTCGGGTTCCCTGGGGCCAACGTCCTGACTTTC	CASSVVGFPGANVLTF
TRBV4-1	.	TRBD1	TRBJ1-4	TGCGCCAGCAGCTACGAATTGGACAGGGTGGGTGAAAAACTGTTTTTT	CASSYELDRVGEKLFF
TRBV20-1	.	.	TRBJ2-3	TGCAGTGCTAGAGAGACCCGGAGGCTCCGCACAGATACGCAGTATTTT	CSARETRRLRTDTQYF
TRBV20-1	once	.	TRBJ2-7	TGCAGTGCCCAGGACCCTATTAAGCCCCAGTACTTC	CSAQDPIKPQYF
TRBV21-1	.	.	TRBJ2-7	TGTGCCAGCACCGGGAGGACAGCATACGAGCAGTACTTC	CASTGRTAYEQYF
TRBV10-3	.	TRBD2	TRBJ2-7	TGTGCCATCAGTGAACCAGCGGGAGTTAGGGGCGAGCAGTACTTC	CAISEPAGVRGEQYF
TRBV5-1	.	.	TRBJ2-7	TGCGCCAGCAGCTTGGCCGGCTTTAGCTCCTACAATGAGCAGTACTTC	CASSLAGFSSYNEQYF
TRBV6-5	.	.	TRBJ2-7	TGTGCCAGCAGTTACCAGCCGGGGTCCTACGAGCAGTACTTC	CASSYQPGSYEQYF
TRBV10-3	few	.	TRBJ2-1	TGTGCCATCAGCCCCCTGGGGCTGTACAATGAGCAGTTCTTC	CAISPLGLYNEQFF
TRBV12-3/TRBV12-4	.	.	TRBJ2-3	TGTGCCAGCGCGGCGGCAGCGGGCGGCACAGATACGCAGTATTTT	CASAAAAGGTDTQYF
TRBV14	.	TRBD1	TRBJ1-2	TGTGCCAGCAGCCAAGCCAGGGGGAATAACTATGGCTACACCTTC	CASSQARGNNYGYTF
TRBV20-1	.	TRBD1	TRBJ2-3	TGCAGTGCTAGGAGACAGGGGGCTAGCACAGATACGCAGTATTTT	CSARRQGASTDTQYF
TRBV20-1	few	.	TRBJ2-7	TGCAGTGCTAGAGTCTCGGACAGACCCTACGAGCAGTACTTC	CSARVSDRPYEQYF
TRBV20-1	few	TRBD2	TRBJ2-3	TGCAGTGCTAGAGAGGTTACTAGCGGGGAGGGAGATACGCAGTATTTT	CSAREVTSGEGDTQYF
TRBV7-3	.	.	TRBJ2-7	TGTGCCAGCAGCCCCTCAAGGGGGGGGGACGAGCAGTACTTC	CASSPSRGGDEQYF
TRBV7-6	.	TRBD1	TRBJ2-6	TGTGCCAGCAGCTTATCCTCGGACAGGGCCGGGGCCAACGTCCTGACTTTC	CASSLSSDRAGANVLTF
TRBV12-3/TRBV12-4	few	.	TRBJ2-7	TGTGCCAGCAGTTTAGCTCTGGTATACGAGCAGTACTTC	CASSLALVYEQYF
TRBV4-1	once	.	TRBJ1-5	TGCGCCAGCAGCCAAGATATACACAGGGATAGCAATCAGCCCCAGCATTTT	CASSQDIHRDSNQPQHF
TRBV3-1	few	TRBD2	TRBJ2-1	TGTGCCAGCAGCCAAACAAGGACTAGCGGGAGGGGAGGCAATGAGCAGTTCTTC	CASSQTRTSGRGGNEQFF
TRBV20-1	.	.	TRBJ2-1	TGCAGTGCTAGAGGGGGGCTAGCTATTAACTACAATGAGCAGTTCTTC	CSARGGLAINYNEQFF
TRBV5-1	.	TRBD2	TRBJ2-1	TGCGCCAGCAGCCAGCGGGGGGGCATAAATGAGCAGTTCTTC	CASSQRGGINEQFF
TRBV15	few	TRBD2	TRBJ2-3	TGTGCCACCAGCGCCACTAGCGGGGACGATACGCAGTATTTT	CATSATSGDDTQYF
TRBV29-1	.	TRBD2	TRBJ2-7	TGCAGCGGGATGGTAGCGGGGTCCTCCTACGAGCAGTACTTC	CSGMVAGSSYEQYF
TRBV7-9	.	.	TRBJ2-7	TGTGCCAGCAGCTTAACCAGAGGAACCTCCGAGCAGTACTTC	CASSLTRGTSEQYF
TRBV24-1	.	.	TRBJ2-3	TGTGCCACCAGCGGACGGGATAGCACAGATACGCAGTATTTT	CATSGRDSTDTQYF
TRBV12-3/TRBV12-4	.	TRBD2	TRBJ2-5	TGTGCCAGCAGCCCCGGTGCTAGCGGGGGAATACGCGAGACCCAGTACTTC	CASSPGASGGIRETQYF
TRBV20-1	.	.	TRBJ2-3	TGCAGTCCTAGAGCCACAGATACGCAGTATTTT	CSPRATDTQYF
TRBV12-3/TRBV12-4	.	TRBD1	TRBJ2-2	TGTGCCAGCAGTTTAAGAGGACAGGGATACACCGGGGAGCTGTTTTTT	CASSLRGQGYTGELFF
TRBV29-1	.	.	TRBJ2-7	TGCAGCGTTGTTTCTGATCGGGACCTAAGCTCCTACGAGCAGTACTTC	CSVVSDRDLSSYEQYF
TRBV18	.	TRBD1	TRBJ2-7	TGTGCCAGCTCACCACCGGGGACAGGGTCCTGGTACGAGCAGTACTTC	CASSPPGTGSWYEQYF
TRBV5-1	.	TRBD1	TRBJ1-2	TGCGCCAGCAGCGGAGACAGGGGCGGGGATGGCTACACCTTC	CASSGDRGGDGYTF
TRBV20-1	.	TRBD1	TRBJ2-2	TGCAGTGCTATACCGGGACAGCAGAACACCGGGGAGCTGTTTTTT	CSAIPGQQNTGELFF
TRBV2	.	.	TRBJ2-2	TGTGCCAGCAGTGAAGCGCTTCGTGACGCGCTACCCGGGGAGCTGTTTTTT	CASSEALRDALPGELFF
TRBV5-1	.	.	TRBJ1-2	TGCGCCAGCAGCTTGTCCCCCACGAGTGATTATGACTACACCTTC	CASSLSPTSDYDYTF
TRBV7-3	once	.	TRBJ2-4	TGTGCCAGCAACAACTCGGCGGGGCCAGGGGCCAAAAACATTCAGTACTTC	CASNNSAGPGAKNIQYF
TRBV20-1	few	TRBD1	TRBJ1-2	TGCAGTGCTAGAGCCCTGACAGGGGGCCGCGGCTACACCTTC	CSARALTGGRGYTF
TRBV6-5	.	.	TRBJ2-5	TGTGCCAGCAGTCGAAGCGGGCACCAAGAGACCCGGTACTTC	CASSRSGHQETRYF